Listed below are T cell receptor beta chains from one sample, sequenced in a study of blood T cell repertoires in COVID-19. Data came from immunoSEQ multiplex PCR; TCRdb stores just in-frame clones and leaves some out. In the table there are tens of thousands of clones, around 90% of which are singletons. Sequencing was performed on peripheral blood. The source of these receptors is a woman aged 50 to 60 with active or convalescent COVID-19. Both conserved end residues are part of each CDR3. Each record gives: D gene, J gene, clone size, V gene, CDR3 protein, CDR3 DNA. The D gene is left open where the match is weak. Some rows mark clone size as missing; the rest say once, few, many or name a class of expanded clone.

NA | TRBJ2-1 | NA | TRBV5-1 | CASSRGNEQFF | TGCGCCAGCAGCAGGGGCAATGAGCAGTTCTTC
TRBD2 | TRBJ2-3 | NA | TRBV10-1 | CASTEVGGGSDTQYF | TGCGCCAGCACCGAAGTCGGGGGGGGATCAGATACGCAGTATTTT
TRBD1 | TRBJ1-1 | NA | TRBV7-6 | CASSSGQGSLGTEAFF | TGTGCCAGCAGCTCAGGACAGGGAAGTTTGGGCACTGAAGCTTTCTTT
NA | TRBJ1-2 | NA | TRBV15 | CATSGLGAYGYTF | TGTGCCACCAGCGGGCTGGGTGCCTATGGCTACACCTTC
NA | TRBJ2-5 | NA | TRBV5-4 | CASSLLGGGETQYF | TGTGCCAGCAGCTTGTTGGGGGGTGGGGAGACCCAGTACTTC
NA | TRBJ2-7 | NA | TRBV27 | CASSSLLNIYEQYF | TGTGCCAGCAGCTCCCTGCTAAATATCTACGAGCAGTACTTC
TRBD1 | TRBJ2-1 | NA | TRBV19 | CASTDFSGTGSKNEQFF | TGTGCCAGTACCGATTTCTCCGGGACAGGGTCTAAAAATGAGCAGTTCTTC
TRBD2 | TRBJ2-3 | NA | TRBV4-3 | CASSQDGLAGGRGTDTQYF | TGCGCCAGCAGCCAAGATGGGCTAGCGGGGGGGCGGGGCACAGATACGCAGTATTTT
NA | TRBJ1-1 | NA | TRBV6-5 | CASSYQGLGTEAFF | TGTGCCAGCAGTTATCAGGGGCTGGGGACTGAAGCTTTCTTT
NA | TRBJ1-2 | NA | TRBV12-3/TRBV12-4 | CASSEVEGYGYTF | TGTGCCAGCAGTGAGGTCGAGGGATATGGCTACACCTTC
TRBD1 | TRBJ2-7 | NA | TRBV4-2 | CASSPYTGTAYEQYF | TGTGCCAGCAGCCCCTATACCGGGACAGCCTACGAGCAGTACTTC
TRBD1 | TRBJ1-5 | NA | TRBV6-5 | CASRVTGQGNQPQHF | TGTGCCAGCAGGGTCACCGGACAGGGTAATCAGCCCCAGCATTTT
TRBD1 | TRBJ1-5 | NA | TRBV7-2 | CASSLVGTGFEPQHF | TGTGCCAGCAGCTTAGTAGGGACAGGCTTCGAGCCCCAGCATTTT
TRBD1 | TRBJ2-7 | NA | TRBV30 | CAWSVGQGAYEQYF | TGTGCCTGGAGTGTGGGACAGGGGGCGTACGAGCAGTACTTC
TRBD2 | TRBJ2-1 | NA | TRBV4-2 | CASSQGPGTSGASEQFF | TGTGCCAGCAGCCAAGGGCCTGGGACTAGCGGGGCTAGTGAGCAGTTCTTC
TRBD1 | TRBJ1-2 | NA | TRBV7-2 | CASSDRQGYGYTF | TGTGCCAGCAGCGACCGACAGGGCTATGGCTACACCTTC
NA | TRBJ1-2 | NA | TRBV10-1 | CASLLRDKWRYCYTF | TGCGCCAGCCTACTCCGGGACAAATGGCGCTATTGCTACACCTTC
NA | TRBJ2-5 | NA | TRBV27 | CASSFEGETQYF | TGTGCCAGCAGTTTTGAGGGTGAGACCCAGTACTTC
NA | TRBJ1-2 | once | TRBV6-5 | CASSSPGRANYGYTF | TGTGCCAGCAGTTCCCCCGGCAGGGCGAACTATGGCTACACCTTC
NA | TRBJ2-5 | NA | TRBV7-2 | CASSGEQQETQYF | TGTGCCAGCAGCGGCGAACAGCAAGAGACCCAGTACTTC
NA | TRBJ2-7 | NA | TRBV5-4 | CASSRGEEPYEQYF | TGTGCCAGCAGCAGAGGGGAGGAGCCCTACGAGCAGTACTTC
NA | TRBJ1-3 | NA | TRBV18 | CASSTLIQGAENTIYF | TGTGCCAGCTCAACGCTAATACAGGGTGCCGAAAACACCATATATTTT
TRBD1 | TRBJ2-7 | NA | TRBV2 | CASRDRLYEQYF | TGTGCCAGCAGGGACAGGCTCTACGAGCAGTACTTC
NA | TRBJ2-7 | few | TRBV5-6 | CASNARGAGYEQYF | TGTGCCAGCAATGCCAGGGGCGCCGGCTACGAGCAGTACTTC
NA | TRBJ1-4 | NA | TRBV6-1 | CASSEYWGDEKLFF | TGTGCCAGCAGTGAATATTGGGGGGATGAAAAACTGTTTTTT
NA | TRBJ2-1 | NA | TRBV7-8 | CASSLRGHRVPGYNEQFF | TGTGCCAGCAGCTTACGAGGGCACAGGGTTCCCGGTTACAATGAGCAGTTCTTC
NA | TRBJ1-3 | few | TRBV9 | CASSVSVSGNTIYF | TGTGCCAGCAGCGTATCGGTCTCTGGAAACACCATATATTTT
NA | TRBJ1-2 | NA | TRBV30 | CAWSVSEGGYTF | TGTGCCTGGAGTGTAAGCGAAGGAGGCTACACCTTC
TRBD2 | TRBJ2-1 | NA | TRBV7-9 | CASSLAGLAGGKDEQFF | TGTGCCAGCAGCTTAGCGGGACTAGCGGGGGGGAAGGATGAGCAGTTCTTC
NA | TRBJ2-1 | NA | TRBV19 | CASSIDTATPFVNEQFF | TGTGCCAGTAGTATAGATACCGCTACCCCGTTCGTCAATGAGCAGTTCTTC
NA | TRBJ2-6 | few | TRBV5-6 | CASNEGVSGANVLTF | TGTGCCAGCAACGAGGGGGTCTCTGGGGCCAACGTCCTGACTTTC
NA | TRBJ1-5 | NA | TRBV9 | CASSVSDSSNQPQHF | TGTGCCAGCAGCGTATCGGACAGTAGCAATCAGCCCCAGCATTTT
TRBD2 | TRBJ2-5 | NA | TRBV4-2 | CASSPGTSGGAGETQYF | TGTGCCAGCAGCCCCGGGACTAGCGGGGGGGCAGGAGAGACCCAGTACTTC
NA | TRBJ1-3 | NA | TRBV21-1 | CASSKDRRRYSGNTIYF | TGTGCCAGCAGCAAAGACCGGAGGCGGTACTCTGGAAACACCATATATTTT
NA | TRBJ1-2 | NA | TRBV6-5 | CASRQREPNYGYTF | TGTGCCAGCAGGCAGAGGGAGCCTAACTATGGCTACACCTTC
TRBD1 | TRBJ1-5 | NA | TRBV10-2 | CASGTGGNMGKPQPQHF | TGCGCCAGCGGGACAGGGGGGAACATGGGGAAGCCTCAGCCCCAGCATTTT
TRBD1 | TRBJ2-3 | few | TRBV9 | CASSVARDRVGTDTQYF | TGTGCCAGCAGCGTAGCGCGGGACAGGGTGGGCACAGATACGCAGTATTTT
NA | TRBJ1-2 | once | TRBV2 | CASSERGLQVIDYGYTF | TGTGCCAGCAGTGAAAGGGGCCTCCAGGTTATCGACTATGGCTACACCTTC
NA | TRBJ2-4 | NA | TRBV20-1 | CSASPARPVQYF | TGCAGTGCTAGTCCCGCGAGGCCGGTTCAGTACTTC
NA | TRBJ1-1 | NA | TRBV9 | CASSSYGQPLEAFF | TGTGCCAGCAGCAGCTACGGACAGCCCCTTGAAGCTTTCTTT
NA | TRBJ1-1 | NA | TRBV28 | CASILGGGFEAFF | TGTGCCAGCATCCTCGGTGGGGGCTTCGAAGCTTTCTTT
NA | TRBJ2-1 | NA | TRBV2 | CASSEGAISYNEQFF | TGTGCCAGCAGTGAAGGGGCGATCTCCTACAATGAGCAGTTCTTC
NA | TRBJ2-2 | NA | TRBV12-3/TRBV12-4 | CASSPVSTGELFF | TGTGCCAGCAGTCCCGTTAGCACCGGGGAGCTGTTTTTT
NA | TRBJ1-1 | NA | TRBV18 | CASSPWQNTEAFF | TGTGCCAGCTCACCATGGCAGAACACTGAAGCTTTCTTT
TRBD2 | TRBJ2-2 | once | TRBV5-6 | CASSGLAGGPITGELFF | TGTGCCAGCAGCGGACTAGCGGGGGGGCCGATCACCGGGGAGCTGTTTTTT
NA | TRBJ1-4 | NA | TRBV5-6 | CASSPRGQRNEKLFF | TGTGCCAGCAGCCCCCGCGGACAGCGTAATGAAAAACTGTTTTTT
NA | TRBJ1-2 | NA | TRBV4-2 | CASSQGGGWEEEGYTF | TGTGCCAGCAGCCAAGGAGGAGGGTGGGAAGAGGAGGGCTACACCTTC